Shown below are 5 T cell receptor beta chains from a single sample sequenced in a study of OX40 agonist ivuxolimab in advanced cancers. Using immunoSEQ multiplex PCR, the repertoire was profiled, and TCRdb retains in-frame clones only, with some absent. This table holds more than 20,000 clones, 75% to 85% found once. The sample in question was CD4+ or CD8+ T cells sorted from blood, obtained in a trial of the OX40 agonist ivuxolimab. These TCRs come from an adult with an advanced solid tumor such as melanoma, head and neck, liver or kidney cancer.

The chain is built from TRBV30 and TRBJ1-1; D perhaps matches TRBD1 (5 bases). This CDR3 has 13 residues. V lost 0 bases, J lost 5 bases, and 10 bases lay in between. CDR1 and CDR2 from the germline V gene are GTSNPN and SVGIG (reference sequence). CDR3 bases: TGTGCCTGGAGTGTAATGTGGGGGACTGAAGCTTTCTTT. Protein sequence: CAWSVMWGTEAFF.

The chain's CDR3 is CASSNGRGKISGNTIYF. The CDR3 nucleotides are TGTGCCAGCTCGAACGGACGCGGAAAAATCTCTGGAAACACCATATATTTT. The chain uses TRBV18 and TRBJ1-3; D gene ambiguous. This CDR3 spans 17 amino acids. CDR1 and CDR2 (germline): KGHSH, LQKENI. V lost 6 bases to trimming and J lost 0 bases, with 18 bases between them.

Here the CDR3 DNA reads TGTGCCAGCAGTTTTTCCGGGACGGGCAACAATCAGCCCCAGCATTTT. Its protein is CASSFSGTGNNQPQHF. The chain is built from TRBV27 and TRBJ1-5, with D possibly being TRBD1 (5 bases). This CDR3 comprises 16 residues. V gave up 3 bases and J gave up 3 bases, with 15 bases separating them. Germline CDR1 MNHEY, CDR2 SMNVEV (reference sequence).

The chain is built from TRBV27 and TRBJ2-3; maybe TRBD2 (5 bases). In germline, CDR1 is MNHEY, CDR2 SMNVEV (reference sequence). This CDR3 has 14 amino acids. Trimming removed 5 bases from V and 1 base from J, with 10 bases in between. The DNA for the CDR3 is TGTGCCAGCAGTCCCGGACTCCGCACAGATACGCAGTATTTT. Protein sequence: CASSPGLRTDTQYF.

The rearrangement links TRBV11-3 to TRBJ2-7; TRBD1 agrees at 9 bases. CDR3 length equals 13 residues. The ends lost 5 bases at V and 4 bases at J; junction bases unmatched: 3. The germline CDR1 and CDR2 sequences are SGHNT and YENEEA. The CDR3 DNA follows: TGTGCCAGCAGCCCGGGACAGGGATACGAGCAGTACTTC. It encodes CASSPGQGYEQYF.